The entry that follows covers one T cell receptor (beta chain) sequence. The data were taken from a study of control samples from healthy donors and cancer patients. CDR1 and CDR2 from the germline V gene are SGHTA and FQGNSA. The CDR3 length is 12 residues. Trimming at V came to 6 bases and at J to 10 bases, leaving 6 bases not matched to a gene. Assay used: immunoSEQ multiplex PCR; TCRdb lists only in-frame clones, some missing. The table lists 150,000 or so clones, 80% to 95% of them singletons. Input material: blood. The sequence was collected from a man in his forties in good health. The chain links TRBV7-2 to TRBJ2-1; 7 nucleotides line up with TRBD1. The CDR3 sequence is CASSARQGEQFF. The CDR3 region has the DNA TGTGCCAGCAGTGCCCGACAGGGCGAGCAGTTCTTC.